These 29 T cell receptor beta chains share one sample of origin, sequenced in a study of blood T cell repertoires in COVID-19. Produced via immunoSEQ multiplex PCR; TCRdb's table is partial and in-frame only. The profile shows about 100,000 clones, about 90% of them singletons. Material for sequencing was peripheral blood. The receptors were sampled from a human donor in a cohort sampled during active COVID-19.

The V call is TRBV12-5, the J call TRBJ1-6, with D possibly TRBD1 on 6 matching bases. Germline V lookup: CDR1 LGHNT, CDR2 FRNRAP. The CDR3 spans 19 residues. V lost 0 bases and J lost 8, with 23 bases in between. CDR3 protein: CASGLVLRRLWDKYSPLHF. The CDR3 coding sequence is TGTGCTAGTGGTTTGGTACTTCGGAGGTTGTGGGACAAGTATTCACCCCTCCACTTT.

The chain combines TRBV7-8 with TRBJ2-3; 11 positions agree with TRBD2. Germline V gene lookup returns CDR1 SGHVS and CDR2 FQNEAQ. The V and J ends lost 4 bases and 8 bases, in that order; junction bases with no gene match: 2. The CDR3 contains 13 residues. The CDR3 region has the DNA TGTGCCAGCAGCTCCGGACTAGCGGGTACGCAGTATTTT. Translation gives CASSSGLAGTQYF.

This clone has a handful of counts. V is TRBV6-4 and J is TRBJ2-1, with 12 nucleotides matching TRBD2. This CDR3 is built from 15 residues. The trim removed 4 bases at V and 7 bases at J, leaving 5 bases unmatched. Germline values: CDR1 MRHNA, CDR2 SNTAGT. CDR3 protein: CASSVGLAGGNEQFF. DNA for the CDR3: TGTGCCAGCAGTGTAGGCCTAGCGGGAGGGAATGAGCAGTTCTTC.

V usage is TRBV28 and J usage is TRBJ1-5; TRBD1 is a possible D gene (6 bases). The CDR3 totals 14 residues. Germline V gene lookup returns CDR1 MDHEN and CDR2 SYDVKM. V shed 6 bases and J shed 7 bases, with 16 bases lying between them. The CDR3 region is CASRLQGARQPQHF. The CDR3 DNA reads TGTGCCAGCAGGCTACAGGGAGCTAGGCAGCCCCAGCATTTT.

The DNA for the CDR3 is TGTGCCAGCAGTGGGCCCATGGACGGGGCCCAGTACTTC. Its protein is CASSGPMDGAQYF. The chain employs TRBV28 and TRBJ2-5, with D tentatively TRBD2 (5 bases). Germline V CDR1 and CDR2: MDHEN, SYDVKM. Trimming stripped 5 bases from V and 9 bases from J, with 16 bases between. The CDR3 has 13 amino acids.

CDR3 DNA: TGTGCCAGCAGTTTAAAACCGACAGGGTGGAACATTCAGTACTTC. Amino acids: CASSLKPTGWNIQYF. The rearrangement joins TRBV27 to TRBJ2-4, with 7 bases identical to TRBD1. From germline, CDR1 is MNHEY and CDR2 SMNVEV (reference sequence). This CDR3 region has 15 residues. Unmatched junction bases numbered 8, after V lost 2 bases and J lost 7 bases.

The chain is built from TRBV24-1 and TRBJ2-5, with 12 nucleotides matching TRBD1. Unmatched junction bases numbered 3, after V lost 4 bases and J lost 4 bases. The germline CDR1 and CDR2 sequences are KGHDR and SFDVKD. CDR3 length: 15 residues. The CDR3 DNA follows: TGTGCCACCAGTGACGGGACAGGGGGCGGAGAGACCCAGTACTTC. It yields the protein CATSDGTGGGETQYF.

The CDR3 loop is CASSPQLAGGPSGSLSTDTQYF. CDR3 coding DNA: TGTGCCAGCAGTCCACAACTAGCGGGAGGGCCAAGCGGTTCTTTGAGCACAGATACGCAGTATTTT. The rearrangement joins TRBV28 to TRBJ2-3; TRBD2 matches 13 bases. Germline V gene data show CDR1 as MDHEN and CDR2 as SYDVKM. The CDR3 runs 22 residues. V lost 5 bases, J lost 0 bases, and 20 bases stayed unmatched.

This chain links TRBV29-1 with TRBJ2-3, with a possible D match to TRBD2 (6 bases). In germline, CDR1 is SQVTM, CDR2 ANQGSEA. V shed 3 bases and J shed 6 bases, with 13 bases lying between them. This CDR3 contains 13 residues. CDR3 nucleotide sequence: TGCAGCGTTGAGGGGGGAAGTGGGGATACGCAGTATTTT. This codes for CSVEGGSGDTQYF.

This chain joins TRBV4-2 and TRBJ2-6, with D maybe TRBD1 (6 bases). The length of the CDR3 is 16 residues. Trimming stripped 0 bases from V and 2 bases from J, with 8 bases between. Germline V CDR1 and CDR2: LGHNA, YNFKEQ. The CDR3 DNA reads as TGTGCCAGCAGCCAAGATGAGGGGGCTGGGGCCAACGTCCTGACTTTC. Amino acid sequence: CASSQDEGAGANVLTF.

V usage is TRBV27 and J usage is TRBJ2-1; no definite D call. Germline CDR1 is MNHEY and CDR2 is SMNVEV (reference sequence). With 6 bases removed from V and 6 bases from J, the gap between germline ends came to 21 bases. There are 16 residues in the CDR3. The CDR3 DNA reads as TGTGCCAGCAGACTCTATCGAAACAGTCCTGGCAATGAGCAGTTCTTC. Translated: CASRLYRNSPGNEQFF.

CDR3 amino acids: CAWRFGGTTDTQYF. CDR3 bases: TGTGCCTGGAGATTTGGTGGGACAACAGATACGCAGTATTTT. The chain has TRBV30 and TRBJ2-3; maybe TRBD1 (6 bases). Germline CDR1 is GTSNPN and CDR2 is SVGIG (reference sequence). The CDR3 contains 14 residues. V lost 3 bases, J lost 3 bases, and 13 bases lay in between.

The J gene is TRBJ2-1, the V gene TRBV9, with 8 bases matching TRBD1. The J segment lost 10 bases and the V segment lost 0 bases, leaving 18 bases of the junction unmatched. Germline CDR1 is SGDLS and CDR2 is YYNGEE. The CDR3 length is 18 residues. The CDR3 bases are TGTGCCAGCAGCGTAGGAGGAACAGGGGCAGGGGGCCTCGCGGAGCAGTTCTTC. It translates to CASSVGGTGAGGLAEQFF. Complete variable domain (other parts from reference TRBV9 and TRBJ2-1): DSGVTQTPKHLITATGQRVTLRCSPRSGDLSVYWYQQSLDQGLQFLIQYYNGEERAKGNILERFSAQQFPDLHSELNLSSLELGDSALYFCASSVGGTGAGGLAEQFFGPGTRLTVL.

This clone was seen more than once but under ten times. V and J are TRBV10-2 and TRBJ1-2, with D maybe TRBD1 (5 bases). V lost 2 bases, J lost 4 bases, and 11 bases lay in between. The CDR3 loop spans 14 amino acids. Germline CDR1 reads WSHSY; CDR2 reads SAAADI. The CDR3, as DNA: TGCGCCAGCAGTGAGGGGTCAGGGCGCTATGGCTACACCTTC. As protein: CASSEGSGRYGYTF.

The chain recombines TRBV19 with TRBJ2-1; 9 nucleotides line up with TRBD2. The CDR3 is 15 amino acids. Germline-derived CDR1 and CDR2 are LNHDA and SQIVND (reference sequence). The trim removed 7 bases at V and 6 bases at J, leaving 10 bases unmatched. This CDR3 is CASTQTSGLGNEQFF. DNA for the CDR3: TGTGCCAGTACCCAGACTAGCGGCCTGGGCAATGAGCAGTTCTTC.

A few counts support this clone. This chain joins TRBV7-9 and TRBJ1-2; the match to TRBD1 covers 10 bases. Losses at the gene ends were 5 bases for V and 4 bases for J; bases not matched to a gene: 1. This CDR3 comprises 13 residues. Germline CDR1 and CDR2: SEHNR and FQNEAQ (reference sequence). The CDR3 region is CASSRQGAYGYTF. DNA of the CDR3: TGTGCCAGCAGCCGACAGGGGGCCTATGGCTACACCTTC.

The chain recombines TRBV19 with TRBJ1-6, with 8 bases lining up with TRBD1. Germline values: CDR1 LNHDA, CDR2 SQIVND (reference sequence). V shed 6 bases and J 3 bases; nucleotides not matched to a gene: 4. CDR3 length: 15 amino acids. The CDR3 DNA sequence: TGTGCCAGTAGACTAACAGGGGGCTATAATTCACCCCTCCACTTT. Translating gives CASRLTGGYNSPLHF.

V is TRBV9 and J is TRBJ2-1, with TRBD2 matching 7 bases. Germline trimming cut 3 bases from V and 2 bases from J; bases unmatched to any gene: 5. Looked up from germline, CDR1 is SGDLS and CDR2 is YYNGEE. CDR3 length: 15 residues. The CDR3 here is CASSASGTAYNEQFF. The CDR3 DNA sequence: TGTGCCAGCAGCGCCAGCGGGACGGCCTACAATGAGCAGTTCTTC.

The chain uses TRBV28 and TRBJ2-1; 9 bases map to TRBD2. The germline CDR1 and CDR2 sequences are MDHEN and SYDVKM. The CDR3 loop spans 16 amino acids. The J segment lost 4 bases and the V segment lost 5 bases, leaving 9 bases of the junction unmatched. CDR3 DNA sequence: TGTGCCAGCAGTCGCCCTAGCGGGAATCGATACAATGAGCAGTTCTTC. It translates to CASSRPSGNRYNEQFF.

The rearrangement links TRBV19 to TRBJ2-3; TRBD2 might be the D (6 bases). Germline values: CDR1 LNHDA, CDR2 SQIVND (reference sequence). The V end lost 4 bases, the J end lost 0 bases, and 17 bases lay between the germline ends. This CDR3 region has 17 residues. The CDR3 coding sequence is TGTGCCAGTAGTAGGGACTCTCGAAAATATAGCACAGATACGCAGTATTTT. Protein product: CASSRDSRKYSTDTQYF.

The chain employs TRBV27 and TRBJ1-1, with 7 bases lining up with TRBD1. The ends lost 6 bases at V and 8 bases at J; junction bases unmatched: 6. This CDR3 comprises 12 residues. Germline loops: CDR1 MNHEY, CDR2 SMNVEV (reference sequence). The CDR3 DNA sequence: TGTGCCAGCAGCCTCAGGGGGGACGAAGCTTTCTTT. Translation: CASSLRGDEAFF.

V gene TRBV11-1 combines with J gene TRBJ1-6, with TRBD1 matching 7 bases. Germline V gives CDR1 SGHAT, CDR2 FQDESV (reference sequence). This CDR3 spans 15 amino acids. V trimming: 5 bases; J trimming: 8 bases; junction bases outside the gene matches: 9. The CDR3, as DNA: TGTGCCAGCAGCCAACGGGGACAGAAAGATTCACCCCTCCACTTT. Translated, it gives CASSQRGQKDSPLHF. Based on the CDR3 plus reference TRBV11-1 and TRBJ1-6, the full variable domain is EAEVAQSPRYKITEKSQAVAFWCDPISGHATLYWYRQILGQGPELLVQFQDESVVDDSQLPKDRFSAERLKGVDSTLKIQPAELGDSAMYLCASSQRGQKDSPLHFGNGTRLTVT.

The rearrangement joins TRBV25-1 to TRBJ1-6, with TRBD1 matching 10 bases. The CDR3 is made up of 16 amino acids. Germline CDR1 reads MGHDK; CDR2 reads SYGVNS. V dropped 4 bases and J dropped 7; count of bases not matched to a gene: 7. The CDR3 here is CASSVGRTGGNSPLHF. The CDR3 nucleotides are TGTGCCAGCAGTGTCGGTCGGACAGGGGGAAATTCACCCCTCCACTTT.

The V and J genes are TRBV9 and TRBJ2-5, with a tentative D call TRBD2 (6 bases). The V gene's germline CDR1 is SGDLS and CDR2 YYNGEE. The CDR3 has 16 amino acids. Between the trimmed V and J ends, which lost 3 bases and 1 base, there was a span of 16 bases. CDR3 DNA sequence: TGTGCCAGCAGCGCCCGGACTAAAGGCTCCCAAGAGACCCAGTACTTC. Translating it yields CASSARTKGSQETQYF.

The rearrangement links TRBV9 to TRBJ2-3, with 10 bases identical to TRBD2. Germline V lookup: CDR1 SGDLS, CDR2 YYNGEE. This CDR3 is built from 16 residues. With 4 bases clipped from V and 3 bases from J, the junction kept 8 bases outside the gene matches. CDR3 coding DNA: TGTGCCAGCAGCCCCCTAGCGGGAGAGGTGACAGATACGCAGTATTTT. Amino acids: CASSPLAGEVTDTQYF.

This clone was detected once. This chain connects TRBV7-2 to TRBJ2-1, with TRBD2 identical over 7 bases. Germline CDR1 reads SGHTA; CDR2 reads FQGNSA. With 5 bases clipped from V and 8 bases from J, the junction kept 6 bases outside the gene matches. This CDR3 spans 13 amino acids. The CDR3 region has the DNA TGTGCCAGCAGCGTCGTGGGGGGGGATGAGCAGTTCTTC. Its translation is CASSVVGGDEQFF.

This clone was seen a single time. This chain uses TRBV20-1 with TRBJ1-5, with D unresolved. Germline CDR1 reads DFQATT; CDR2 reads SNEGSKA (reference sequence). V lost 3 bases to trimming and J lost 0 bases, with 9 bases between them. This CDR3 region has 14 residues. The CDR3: CSASAGYSNQPQHF. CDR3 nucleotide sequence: TGCAGTGCTAGTGCGGGGTATAGCAATCAGCCCCAGCATTTT.

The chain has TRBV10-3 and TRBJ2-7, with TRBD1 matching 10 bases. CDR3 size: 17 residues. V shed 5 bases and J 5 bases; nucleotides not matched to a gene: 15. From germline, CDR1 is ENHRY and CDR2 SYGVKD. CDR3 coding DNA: TGTGCCATCAGTCCACTGTTGGGGACAGGGGTTGCCCACGAGCAGTACTTC. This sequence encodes CAISPLLGTGVAHEQYF.

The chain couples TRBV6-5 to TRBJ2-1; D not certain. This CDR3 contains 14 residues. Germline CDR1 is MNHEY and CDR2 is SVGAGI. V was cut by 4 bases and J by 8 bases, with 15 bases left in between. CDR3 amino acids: CASSSSLSTDEQFF. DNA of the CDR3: TGTGCCAGCAGTTCCTCCCTCAGTACCGATGAGCAGTTCTTC.